Detailed here is one T cell receptor (beta chain). Its antigen is undetermined. Data came from immunoSEQ multiplex PCR; TCRdb stores just in-frame clones and leaves some out. The sample shows 65,000 to 95,000 clones, around 88% of them seen only once. The data originate from a study of OX40 agonist ivuxolimab in advanced cancers. Broader study findings: Partial responders receiving 0.1-3.0 mg/kg showed among the lowest clonal expansion. What antigens the expanded peripheral T cells recognized was never established.

Sequencing used CD4+ or CD8+ T cells sorted from blood, obtained in a trial of the OX40 agonist ivuxolimab. The TCR originated in an adult with an advanced solid tumor such as melanoma, head and neck, liver or kidney cancer.

The CDR3: CASTMGLAGGDNEQFF. The CDR3 nucleotides are TGTGCCAGCACCATGGGACTAGCGGGAGGAGACAATGAGCAGTTCTTC. The rearrangement links TRBV2 to TRBJ2-1, with 15 bases aligning to TRBD2. Germline CDR1 and CDR2: SNHLY and FYNNEI. V shed 7 bases and J 5 bases; nucleotides not matched to a gene: 6. The CDR3 has 16 residues.